This entry concerns a single T cell receptor (beta chain). What it binds is not known. The data are from a study of T cell responses to AZD1222 COVID-19 vaccine. Points from the study as a whole: Spike-specific TCR breadth and depth were elevated following two AZD1222 doses. Clonal diversity was possibly underestimated, and white British individuals and females predominated among donors. Seropositive at baseline were only a handful of AZD1222 recipients.

The ends were cut back, 6 bases at V and 7 bases at J, with 13 bases in the middle. This CDR3 contains 12 residues. The table came from immunoSEQ multiplex PCR; TCRdb's copy has only in-frame clones and leaves some out. The sample shows about 120,000 clones, just over 90% of them seen only once. The source was peripheral blood, collected 28 days after the second AZD1222 dose. This clonotype was sampled from an adult who received the AZD1222 COVID-19 vaccine. The rearrangement uses TRBV12-3 or TRBV12-4 and TRBJ2-7; possible D gene TRBD1, 5 bases. CDR3 protein: CASSRPGKEQYF. As DNA, the CDR3 is TGTGCCAGCAGCCGCCCAGGGAAAGAGCAGTACTTC.